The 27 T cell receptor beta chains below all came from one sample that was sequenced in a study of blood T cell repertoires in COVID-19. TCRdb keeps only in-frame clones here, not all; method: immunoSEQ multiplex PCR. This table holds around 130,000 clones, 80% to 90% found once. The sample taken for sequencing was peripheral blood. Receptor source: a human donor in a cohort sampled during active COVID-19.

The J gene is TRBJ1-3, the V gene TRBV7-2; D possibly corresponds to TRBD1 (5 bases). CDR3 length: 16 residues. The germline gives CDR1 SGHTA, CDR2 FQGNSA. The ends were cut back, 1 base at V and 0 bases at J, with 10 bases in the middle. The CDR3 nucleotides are TGTGCCAGCAGCTTAGGCTACAGGCGCTCTGGAAACACCATATATTTT. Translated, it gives CASSLGYRRSGNTIYF.

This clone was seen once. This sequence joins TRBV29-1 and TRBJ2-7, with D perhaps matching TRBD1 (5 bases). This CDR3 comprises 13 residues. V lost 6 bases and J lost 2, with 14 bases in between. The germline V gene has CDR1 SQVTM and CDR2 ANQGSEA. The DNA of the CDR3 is TGCAGCGTCGACAGCGAAGATACCTACGAGCAGTACTTC. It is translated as CSVDSEDTYEQYF.

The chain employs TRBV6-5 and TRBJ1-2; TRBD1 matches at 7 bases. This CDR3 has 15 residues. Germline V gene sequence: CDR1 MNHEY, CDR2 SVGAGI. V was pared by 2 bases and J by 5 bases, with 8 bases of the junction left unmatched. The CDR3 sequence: CASSYGSGTAYGYTF. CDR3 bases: TGTGCCAGCAGTTACGGATCCGGGACAGCGTATGGCTACACCTTC.

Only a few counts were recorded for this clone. CDR3 sequence reads: CASSLRAGTGTYEQYF. The CDR3 nucleotides are TGTGCCAGCAGCTTAAGAGCCGGGACAGGGACCTACGAGCAGTACTTC. The rearrangement uses TRBV11-2 and TRBJ2-7; 9 positions match TRBD1. The germline V gene encodes CDR1 SGHAT and CDR2 FQNNGV. The junction had 7 bases not matched to a gene; V was cut back by 2 bases and J by 2 bases. The CDR3 is 16 residues long.

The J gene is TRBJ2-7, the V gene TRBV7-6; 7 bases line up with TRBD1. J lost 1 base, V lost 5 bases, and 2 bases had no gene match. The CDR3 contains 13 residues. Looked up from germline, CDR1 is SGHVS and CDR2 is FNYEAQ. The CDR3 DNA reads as TGTGCCAGCAGCGTACAGGGGTCCTACGAGCAGTACTTC. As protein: CASSVQGSYEQYF.

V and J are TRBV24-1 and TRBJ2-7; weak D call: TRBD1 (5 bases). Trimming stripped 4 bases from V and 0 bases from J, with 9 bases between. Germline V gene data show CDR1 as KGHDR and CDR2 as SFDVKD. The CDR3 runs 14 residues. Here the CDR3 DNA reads TGTGCCACCAGTGAAGGGGCCAACTCCTACGAGCAGTACTTC. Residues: CATSEGANSYEQYF.

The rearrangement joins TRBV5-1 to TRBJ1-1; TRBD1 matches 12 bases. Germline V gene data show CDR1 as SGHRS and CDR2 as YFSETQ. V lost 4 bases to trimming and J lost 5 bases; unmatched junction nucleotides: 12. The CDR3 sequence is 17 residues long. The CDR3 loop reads CASSPGGTGGLSTEAFF. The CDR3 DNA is TGCGCCAGCAGCCCCGGTGGGACAGGGGGCCTGAGTACTGAAGCTTTCTTT.

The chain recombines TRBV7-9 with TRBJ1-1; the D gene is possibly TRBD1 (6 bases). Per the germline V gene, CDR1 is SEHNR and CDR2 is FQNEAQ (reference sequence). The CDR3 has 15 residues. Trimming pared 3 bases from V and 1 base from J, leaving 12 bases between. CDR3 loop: CASSFGGRGNTEAFF. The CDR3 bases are TGTGCCAGCAGCTTCGGTGGCAGGGGGAACACTGAAGCTTTCTTT.

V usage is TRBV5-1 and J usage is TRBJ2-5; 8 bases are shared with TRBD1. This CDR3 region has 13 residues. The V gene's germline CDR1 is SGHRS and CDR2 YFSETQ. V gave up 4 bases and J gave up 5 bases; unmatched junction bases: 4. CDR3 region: CASSNRGEETQYF. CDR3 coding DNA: TGCGCCAGCAGCAACAGGGGGGAGGAGACCCAGTACTTC. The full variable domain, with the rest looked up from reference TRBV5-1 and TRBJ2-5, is KAGVTQTPRYLIKTRGQQVTLSCSPISGHRSVSWYQQTPGQGLQFLFEYFSETQRNKGNFPGRFSGRQFSNSRSEMNVSTLELGDSALYLCASSNRGEETQYFGPGTRLLVL.

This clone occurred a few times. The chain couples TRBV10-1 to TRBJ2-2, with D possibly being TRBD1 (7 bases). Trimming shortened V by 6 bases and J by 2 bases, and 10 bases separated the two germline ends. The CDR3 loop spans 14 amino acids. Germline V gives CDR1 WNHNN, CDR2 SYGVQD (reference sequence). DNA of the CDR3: TGCGCCAGCAGACAGGGGACTAACACCGGGGAGCTGTTTTTT. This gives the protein CASRQGTNTGELFF.

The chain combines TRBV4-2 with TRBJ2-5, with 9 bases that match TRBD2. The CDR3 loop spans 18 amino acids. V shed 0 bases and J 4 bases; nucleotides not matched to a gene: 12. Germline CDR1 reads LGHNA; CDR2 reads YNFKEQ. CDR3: CASSQDPLRASGVETQYF. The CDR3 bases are TGTGCCAGCAGCCAAGATCCCCTCAGGGCTAGCGGGGTAGAGACCCAGTACTTC.

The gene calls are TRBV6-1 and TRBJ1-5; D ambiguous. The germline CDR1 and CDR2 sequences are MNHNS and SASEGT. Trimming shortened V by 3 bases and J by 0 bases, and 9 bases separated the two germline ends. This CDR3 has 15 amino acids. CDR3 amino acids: CASSDLAYSNQPQHF. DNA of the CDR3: TGTGCCAGCAGTGATTTAGCCTATAGCAATCAGCCCCAGCATTTT.

The CDR3 DNA sequence: TGCGCCAGCAGCCAAGGCGGGGGGTTTAACTCCTACGAGCAGTACTTC. Translating gives CASSQGGGFNSYEQYF. The chain carries TRBV4-1 and TRBJ2-7; 8 bases are a match to TRBD2. The CDR3 covers 16 residues. After removal of 1 base from V and 0 bases from J, the junction contained 5 bases not matched to a gene. Germline CDR1 MGHRA, CDR2 YSYEKL.

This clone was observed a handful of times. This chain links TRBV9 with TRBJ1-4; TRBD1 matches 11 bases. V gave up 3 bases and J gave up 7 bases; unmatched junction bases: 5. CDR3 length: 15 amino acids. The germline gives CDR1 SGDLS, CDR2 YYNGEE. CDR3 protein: CASSAWTGGGEKLFF. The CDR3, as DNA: TGTGCCAGCAGCGCCTGGACAGGGGGCGGTGAAAAACTGTTTTTT.

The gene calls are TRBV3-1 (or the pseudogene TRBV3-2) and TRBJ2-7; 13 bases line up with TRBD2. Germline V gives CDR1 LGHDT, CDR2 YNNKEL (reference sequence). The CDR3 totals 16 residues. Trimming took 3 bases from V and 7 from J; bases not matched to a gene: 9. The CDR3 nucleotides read TGTGCCAGCAGCCATGGCGGGACTAGCGGGGACAGGGAGCAGTACTTC. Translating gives CASSHGGTSGDREQYF.

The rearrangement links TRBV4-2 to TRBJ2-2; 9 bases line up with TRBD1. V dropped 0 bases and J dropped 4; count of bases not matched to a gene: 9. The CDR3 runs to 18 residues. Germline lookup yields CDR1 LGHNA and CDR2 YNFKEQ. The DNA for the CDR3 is TGTGCCAGCAGCCAAGACCCTACAGGGGGCTCGTTCACCGGGGAGCTGTTTTTT. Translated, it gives CASSQDPTGGSFTGELFF.

CDR3 DNA: TGTGCCAGCAGCGTACTAGGACTGTACAATGAGCAGTTCTTC. This translates into CASSVLGLYNEQFF. This sequence joins TRBV9 and TRBJ2-1, with D possibly matching TRBD2 (5 bases). Between the trimmed V and J ends, which lost 1 base and 4 bases, there was a span of 9 bases. Germline CDR1 reads SGDLS; CDR2 reads YYNGEE. The CDR3 has 14 amino acids.

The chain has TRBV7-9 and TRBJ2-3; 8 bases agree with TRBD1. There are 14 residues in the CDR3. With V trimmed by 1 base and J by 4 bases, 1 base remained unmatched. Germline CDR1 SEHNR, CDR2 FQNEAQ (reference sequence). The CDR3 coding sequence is TGTGCCAGCAGCTTAGACAGGGGGGCAGATACGCAGTATTTT. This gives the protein CASSLDRGADTQYF.

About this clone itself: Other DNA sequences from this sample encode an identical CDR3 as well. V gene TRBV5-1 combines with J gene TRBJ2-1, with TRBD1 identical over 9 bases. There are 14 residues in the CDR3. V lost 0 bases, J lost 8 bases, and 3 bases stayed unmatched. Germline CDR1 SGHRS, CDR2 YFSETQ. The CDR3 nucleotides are TGCGCCAGCAGCTTGGGACAGGGGGGGTATGAGCAGTTCTTC. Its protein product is CASSLGQGGYEQFF.

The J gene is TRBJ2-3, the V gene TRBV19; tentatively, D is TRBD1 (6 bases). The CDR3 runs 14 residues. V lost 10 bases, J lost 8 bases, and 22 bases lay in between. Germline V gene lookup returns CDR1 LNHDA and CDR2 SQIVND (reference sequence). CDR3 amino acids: CAIEQGPLSGTQYF. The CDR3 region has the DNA TGTGCCATCGAACAGGGTCCCCTCTCTGGTACGCAGTATTTT.

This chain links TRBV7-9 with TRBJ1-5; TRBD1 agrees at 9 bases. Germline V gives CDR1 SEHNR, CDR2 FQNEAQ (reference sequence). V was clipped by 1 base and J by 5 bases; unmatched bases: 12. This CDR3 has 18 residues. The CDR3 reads CASSLGAGGTGRDQPQHF. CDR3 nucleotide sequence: TGTGCCAGCAGCTTAGGGGCCGGCGGGACAGGGAGGGATCAGCCCCAGCATTTT.

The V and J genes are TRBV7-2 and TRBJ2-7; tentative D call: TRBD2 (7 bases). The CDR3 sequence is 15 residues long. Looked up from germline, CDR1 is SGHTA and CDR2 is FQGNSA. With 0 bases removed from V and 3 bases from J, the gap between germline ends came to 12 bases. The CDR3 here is CASSLAHGGHYEQYF. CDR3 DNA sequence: TGTGCCAGCAGCTTAGCGCACGGGGGGCACTACGAGCAGTACTTC.

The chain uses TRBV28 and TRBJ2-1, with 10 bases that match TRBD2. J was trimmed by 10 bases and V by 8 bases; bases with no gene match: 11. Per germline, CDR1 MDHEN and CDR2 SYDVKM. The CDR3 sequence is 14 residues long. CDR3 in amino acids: CASGPTVAGGEQFF. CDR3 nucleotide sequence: TGTGCCAGCGGACCGACAGTAGCGGGGGGAGAGCAGTTCTTC. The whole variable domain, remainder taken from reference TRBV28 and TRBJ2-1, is DVKVTQSSRYLVKRTGEKVFLECVQDMDHENMFWYRQDPGLGLRLIYFSYDVKMKEKGDIPEGYSVSREKKERFSLILESASTNQTSMYLCASGPTVAGGEQFFGPGTRLTVL.

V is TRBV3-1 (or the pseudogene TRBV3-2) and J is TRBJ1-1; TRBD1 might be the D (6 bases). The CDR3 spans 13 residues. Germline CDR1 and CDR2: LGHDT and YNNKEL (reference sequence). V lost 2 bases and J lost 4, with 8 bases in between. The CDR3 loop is CASSQTGSTEAFF. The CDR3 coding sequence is TGTGCCAGCAGCCAAACAGGGAGCACTGAAGCTTTCTTT.

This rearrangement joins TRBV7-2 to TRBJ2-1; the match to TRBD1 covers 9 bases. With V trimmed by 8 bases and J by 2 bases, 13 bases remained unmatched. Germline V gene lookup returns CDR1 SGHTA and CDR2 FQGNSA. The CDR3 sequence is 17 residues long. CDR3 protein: CASAKGQGGGPYNEQFF. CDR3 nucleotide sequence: TGTGCCAGCGCCAAGGGACAGGGTGGGGGCCCCTACAATGAGCAGTTCTTC.

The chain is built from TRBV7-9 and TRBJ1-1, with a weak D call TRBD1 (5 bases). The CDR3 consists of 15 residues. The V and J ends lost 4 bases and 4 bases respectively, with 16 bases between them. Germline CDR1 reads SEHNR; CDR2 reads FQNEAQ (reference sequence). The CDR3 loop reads CASSSAGGTGTEAFF. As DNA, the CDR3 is TGTGCCAGCAGCTCCGCTGGGGGGACCGGCACTGAAGCTTTCTTT.

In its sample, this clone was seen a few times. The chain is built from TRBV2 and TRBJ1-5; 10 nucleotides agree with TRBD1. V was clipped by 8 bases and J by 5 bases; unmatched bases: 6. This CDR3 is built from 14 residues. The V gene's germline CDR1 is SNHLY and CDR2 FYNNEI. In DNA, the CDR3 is TGTGCCAGCGTACCGGGACAGGGGTATCAGCCCCAGCATTTT. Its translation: CASVPGQGYQPQHF. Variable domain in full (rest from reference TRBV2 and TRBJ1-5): EPEVTQTPSHQVTQMGQEVILRCVPISNHLYFYWYRQILGQKVEFLVSFYNNEISEKSEIFDDQFSVERPDGSNFTLKIRSTKLEDSAMYFCASVPGQGYQPQHFGDGTRLSIL.